This record concerns one T cell receptor (beta chain) sequence. This specimen belongs to a study of T cells in Graves' hyperthyroidism and ophthalmopathy. The germline CDR1 and CDR2 sequences are MDHEN and SYDVKM. The CDR3 has 13 amino acids. Amplification of TCR beta CDR3 regions used RNA as the template. RT-PCR in the first round (using the HTBI primer set) targeted the TCR CDR3. MiXCR, applied by TCRdb to the multiplex PCR reads, yields one record per CDR3 protein. The repertoire has around 690,000 distinct CDR3 sequences, 17% of them found once; the top ten carry 15% to 19%. Input material: blood. The sequence was collected from a man over 45 with Graves' hyperthyroidism. The chain is built from TRBV28 and TRBJ2-1; D ambiguous. The better agreement between TRBJ2-7 and the DNA end casts doubt on the J call. CDR3 coding DNA: TGTGCCAGCAGATCCGGACCTTACAATGAGCAGTACTTC. It codes for CASRSGPYNEQYF.